This is a list of T cell receptor beta chains from one sample in a study of beta chain features in type 1 diabetes. Clones were read by immunoSEQ multiplex PCR, and TCRdb kept only the in-frame ones, dropping some. The sample has about 290,000 clones; 8% are singletons. The sequenced sample consisted of central memory CD4+ T cells from blood. The receptors here all came from a woman aged 18-29 years in good health. Each CDR3 is given with its conserved first and last residue. The D gene is left open where the match is weak. Clone size, where shown, is once, few, many, or a class for clones that have expanded.

d_gene: TRBD1
j_gene: TRBJ1-6
abundance: few
v_gene: TRBV28
CDR3aa: CASSLSGGYNSPLHF
CDR3nt: TGTGCCAGCAGTTTATCAGGGGGCTATAATTCACCCCTCCACTTT

d_gene: NA
j_gene: TRBJ1-4
abundance: few
v_gene: TRBV10-3
CDR3aa: CAIQARTNEKLFF
CDR3nt: TGTGCCATCCAAGCCAGAACTAATGAAAAACTGTTTTTT

d_gene: NA
j_gene: TRBJ1-1
abundance: NA
v_gene: TRBV4-2
CDR3aa: CASSQDLLNTEAFF
CDR3nt: TGTGCCAGCAGCCAAGACCTCCTGAACACTGAAGCTTTCTTT

d_gene: TRBD1
j_gene: TRBJ1-4
abundance: many
v_gene: TRBV5-1
CDR3aa: CASSLQGAPGEKLFF
CDR3nt: TGCGCCAGCAGCTTACAGGGGGCGCCTGGTGAAAAACTGTTTTTT

d_gene: TRBD1
j_gene: TRBJ1-6
abundance: NA
v_gene: TRBV2
CDR3aa: CASSTWGQGNSPLHF
CDR3nt: TGTGCCAGCAGTACTTGGGGACAGGGGAATTCACCCCTCCACTTT

d_gene: NA
j_gene: TRBJ1-5
abundance: once
v_gene: TRBV7-8
CDR3aa: CASSLEPQVVSNQPQHF
CDR3nt: TGTGCCAGCAGCTTAGAGCCCCAGGTTGTTAGCAATCAGCCCCAGCATTTT

d_gene: NA
j_gene: TRBJ1-1
abundance: NA
v_gene: TRBV6-6
CDR3aa: CASRTPVLIEAFF
CDR3nt: TGTGCCAGCAGGACACCGGTCCTTATCGAAGCTTTCTTT

d_gene: NA
j_gene: TRBJ2-5
abundance: many
v_gene: TRBV2
CDR3aa: CASSENSLGETQYF
CDR3nt: TGTGCCAGCAGTGAAAACAGCCTAGGGGAGACCCAGTACTTC

d_gene: NA
j_gene: TRBJ1-5
abundance: few
v_gene: TRBV6-6
CDR3aa: CASRTPGGNNQPQHF
CDR3nt: TGTGCCAGCAGAACACCGGGGGGTAATAATCAGCCCCAGCATTTT

d_gene: NA
j_gene: TRBJ1-5
abundance: NA
v_gene: TRBV27
CDR3aa: CASSLESANQPQHF
CDR3nt: TGTGCCAGCAGTTTAGAGTCAGCTAATCAGCCCCAGCATTTT

d_gene: TRBD1
j_gene: TRBJ1-2
abundance: NA
v_gene: TRBV6-5
CDR3aa: CASTYMDRAGGYTF
CDR3nt: TGTGCCAGCACCTACATGGACAGGGCGGGCGGCTACACCTTC

d_gene: NA
j_gene: TRBJ1-5
abundance: NA
v_gene: TRBV5-8
CDR3aa: CASSLVPQPQHF
CDR3nt: TGTGCCAGCAGCTTGGTTCCTCAGCCCCAGCATTTT

d_gene: TRBD1
j_gene: TRBJ2-3
abundance: NA
v_gene: TRBV4-2
CDR3aa: CASSPGQWGDTQYF
CDR3nt: TGTGCCAGCAGCCCGGGACAGTGGGGCGATACGCAGTATTTT

d_gene: TRBD1
j_gene: TRBJ2-3
abundance: NA
v_gene: TRBV6-5
CDR3aa: CSGTGLGDTQYF
CDR3nt: TGTTCCGGGACAGGTTTGGGAGATACGCAGTATTTT

d_gene: NA
j_gene: TRBJ2-3
abundance: few
v_gene: TRBV29-1
CDR3aa: CSVESRGDTQYF
CDR3nt: TGCAGCGTTGAGTCGAGGGGGGATACGCAGTATTTT

d_gene: NA
j_gene: TRBJ1-2
abundance: NA
v_gene: TRBV6-6
CDR3aa: CASSYNQGRGYGYTF
CDR3nt: TGTGCCAGCAGTTACAACCAGGGCAGGGGATATGGCTACACCTTC

d_gene: NA
j_gene: TRBJ1-1
abundance: NA
v_gene: TRBV4-1
CDR3aa: CASSPRTSMNTEAFF
CDR3nt: TGCGCCAGCAGCCCCCGGACATCCATGAACACTGAAGCTTTCTTT

d_gene: NA
j_gene: TRBJ1-2
abundance: few
v_gene: TRBV30
CDR3aa: CAWSVNYGYTF
CDR3nt: TGTGCCTGGAGTGTGAACTATGGCTACACCTTC